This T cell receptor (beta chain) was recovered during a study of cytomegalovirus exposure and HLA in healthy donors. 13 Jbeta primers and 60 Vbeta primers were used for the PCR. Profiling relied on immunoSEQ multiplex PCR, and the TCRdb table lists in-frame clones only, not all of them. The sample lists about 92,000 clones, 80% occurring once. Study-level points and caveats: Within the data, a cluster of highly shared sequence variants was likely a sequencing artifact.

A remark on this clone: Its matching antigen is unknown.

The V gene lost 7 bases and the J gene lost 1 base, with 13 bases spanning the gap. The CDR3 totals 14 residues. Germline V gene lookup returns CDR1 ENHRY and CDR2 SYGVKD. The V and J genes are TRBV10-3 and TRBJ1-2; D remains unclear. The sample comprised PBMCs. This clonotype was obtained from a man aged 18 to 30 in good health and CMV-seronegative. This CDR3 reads CAIKGTAYNYGYTF. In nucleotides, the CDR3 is TGTGCCATCAAAGGAACAGCTTATAACTATGGCTACACCTTC.